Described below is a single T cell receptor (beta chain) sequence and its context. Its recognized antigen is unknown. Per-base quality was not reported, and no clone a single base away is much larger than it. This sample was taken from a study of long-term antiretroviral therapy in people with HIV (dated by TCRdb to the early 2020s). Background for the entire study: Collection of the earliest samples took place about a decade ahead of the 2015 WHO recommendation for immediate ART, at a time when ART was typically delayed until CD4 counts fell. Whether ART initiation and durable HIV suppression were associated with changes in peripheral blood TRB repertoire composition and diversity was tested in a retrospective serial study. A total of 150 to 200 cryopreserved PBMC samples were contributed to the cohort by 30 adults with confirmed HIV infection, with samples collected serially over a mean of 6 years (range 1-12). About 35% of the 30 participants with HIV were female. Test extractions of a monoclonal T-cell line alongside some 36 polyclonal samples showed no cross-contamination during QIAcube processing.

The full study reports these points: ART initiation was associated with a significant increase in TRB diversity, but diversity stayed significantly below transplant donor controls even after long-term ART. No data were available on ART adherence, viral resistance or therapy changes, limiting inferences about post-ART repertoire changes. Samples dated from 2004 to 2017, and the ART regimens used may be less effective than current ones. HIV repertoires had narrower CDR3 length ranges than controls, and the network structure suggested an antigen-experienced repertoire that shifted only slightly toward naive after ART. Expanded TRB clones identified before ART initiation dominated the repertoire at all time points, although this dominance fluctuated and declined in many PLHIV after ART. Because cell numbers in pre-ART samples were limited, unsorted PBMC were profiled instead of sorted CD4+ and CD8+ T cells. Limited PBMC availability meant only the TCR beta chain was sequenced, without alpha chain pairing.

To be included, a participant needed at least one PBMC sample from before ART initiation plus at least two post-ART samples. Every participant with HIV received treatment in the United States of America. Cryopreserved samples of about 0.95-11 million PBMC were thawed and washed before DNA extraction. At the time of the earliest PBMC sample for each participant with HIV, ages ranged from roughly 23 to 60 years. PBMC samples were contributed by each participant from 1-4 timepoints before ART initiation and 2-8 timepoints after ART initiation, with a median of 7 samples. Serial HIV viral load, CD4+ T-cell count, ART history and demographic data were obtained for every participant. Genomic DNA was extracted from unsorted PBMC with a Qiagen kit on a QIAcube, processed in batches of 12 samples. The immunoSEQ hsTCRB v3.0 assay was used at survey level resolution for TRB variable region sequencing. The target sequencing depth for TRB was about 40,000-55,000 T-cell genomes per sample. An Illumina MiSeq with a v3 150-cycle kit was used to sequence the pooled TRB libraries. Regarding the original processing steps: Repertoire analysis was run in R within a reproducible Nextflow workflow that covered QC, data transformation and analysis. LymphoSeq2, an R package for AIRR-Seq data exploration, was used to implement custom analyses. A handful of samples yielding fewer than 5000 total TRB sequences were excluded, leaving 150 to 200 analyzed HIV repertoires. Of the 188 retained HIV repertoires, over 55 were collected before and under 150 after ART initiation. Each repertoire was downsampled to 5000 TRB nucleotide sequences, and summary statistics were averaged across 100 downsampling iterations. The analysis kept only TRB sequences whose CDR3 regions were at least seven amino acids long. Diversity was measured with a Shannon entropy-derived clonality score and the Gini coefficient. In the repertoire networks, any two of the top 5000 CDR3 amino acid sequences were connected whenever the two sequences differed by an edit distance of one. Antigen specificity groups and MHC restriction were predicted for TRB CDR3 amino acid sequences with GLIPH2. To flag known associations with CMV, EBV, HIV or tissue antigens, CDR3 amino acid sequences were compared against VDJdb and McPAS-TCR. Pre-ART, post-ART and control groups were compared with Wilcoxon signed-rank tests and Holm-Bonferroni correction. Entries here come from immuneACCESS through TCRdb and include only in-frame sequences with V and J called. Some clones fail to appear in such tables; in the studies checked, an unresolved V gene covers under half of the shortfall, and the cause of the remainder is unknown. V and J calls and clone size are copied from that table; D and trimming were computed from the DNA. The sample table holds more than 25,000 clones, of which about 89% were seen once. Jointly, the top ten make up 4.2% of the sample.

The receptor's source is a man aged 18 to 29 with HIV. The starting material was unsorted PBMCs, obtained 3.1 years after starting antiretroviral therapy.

The CDR3 in this case is CASTESHAGQGSYEQYF. Read as DNA, the sequence is TGTGCCAGTACCGAAAGTCATGCGGGACAGGGGTCCTACGAGCAGTACTTC. The sequence is built from TRBV19 and TRBJ2-7; TRBD1 lines up with 10 middle nucleotides. At the junction V is shortened by 7 bases and J by 1 base; bases outside the gene matches: 13. CDR1 and CDR2 were assigned from the germline V gene (reference sequence) as LNHDA and SQIVND. The CDR3 runs 17 residues from the cysteine to the phenylalanine. Only CDR3 DNA is held: 51 bases, read in frame from base 1.